The 26 T cell receptor beta chains in this list originate from one sample, sequenced in a study of cytomegalovirus exposure and HLA in healthy donors. The PCR had 60 Vbeta and 13 Jbeta primers. Method: immunoSEQ multiplex PCR; TCRdb's copy keeps in-frame clones and lacks some. The sample holds 140,000 to 150,000 clones, 80% seen once. The sample consisted of PBMCs. Receptors were obtained from a man in his forties in good health and CMV-seronegative.

V gene TRBV19 combines with J gene TRBJ1-1, with unresolved D. The CDR3 sequence is 14 residues long. The germline CDR1 and CDR2 sequences are LNHDA and SQIVND (reference sequence). The V gene lost 1 base and the J gene lost 2 bases, with 8 bases spanning the gap. The CDR3 sequence is CASSIGRINTEAFF. The CDR3 nucleotides read TGTGCCAGTAGTATAGGCAGAATAAACACTGAAGCTTTCTTT. Full variable domain (missing parts from reference TRBV19 and TRBJ1-1): DGGITQSPKYLFRKEGQNVTLSCEQNLNHDAMYWYRQDPGQGLRLIYYSQIVNDFQKGDIAEGYSVSREKKESFPLTVTSAQKNPTAFYLCASSIGRINTEAFFGQGTRLTVV.

This rearrangement joins TRBV7-9 to TRBJ1-4, with TRBD1 matching 7 bases. V was pared by 1 base and J by 3 bases, with 11 bases of the junction left unmatched. This CDR3 comprises 18 residues. Germline-derived CDR1 and CDR2 are SEHNR and FQNEAQ (reference sequence). As DNA, the CDR3 is TGTGCCAGCAGCTTAGGACAGACAGGGTCTGCAGCTAATGAAAAACTGTTTTTT. As protein: CASSLGQTGSAANEKLFF.

The V call is TRBV11-2, the J call TRBJ1-1, with a tentative D call TRBD1 (6 bases). Germline CDR1 SGHAT, CDR2 FQNNGV. V lost 5 bases and J 11 bases, leaving 12 bases between the germline ends. This CDR3 has 11 amino acids. CDR3 in DNA: TGTGCCAGCAGCCTACAGGGAGATGCTTTCTTT. This translates into CASSLQGDAFF.

This rearrangement joins TRBV7-9 to TRBJ2-1; D may be TRBD1 (6 bases). Trimming pared 5 bases from V and 0 bases from J, leaving 8 bases between. CDR1 is SEHNR, CDR2 FQNEAQ, per germline (reference sequence). The CDR3 totals 14 residues. CDR3 nucleotides: TGTGCCAGCAGCCGGGACAACTCCTACAATGAGCAGTTCTTC. It yields the protein CASSRDNSYNEQFF.

The chain has TRBV29-1 and TRBJ1-2; the D gene is possibly TRBD1 (5 bases). CDR3 length: 12 residues. Germline CDR1 and CDR2: SQVTM and ANQGSEA. V gave up 6 bases and J gave up 5 bases, with 13 bases separating them. CDR3 coding DNA: TGCAGCGTCCACAGGATTCGATATGGCTACACCTTC. The encoded protein is CSVHRIRYGYTF.

V usage is TRBV28 and J usage is TRBJ2-7; weak D call: TRBD2 (6 bases). Germline V CDR1 and CDR2: MDHEN, SYDVKM. The CDR3 is made up of 13 amino acids. Trimming removed 8 bases at V and 0 bases at J, with 11 bases between. The CDR3 protein is CASGGTYSYEQYF. For the CDR3, the DNA is TGTGCCAGCGGGGGGACGTACTCCTACGAGCAGTACTTC.

V is TRBV5-1 and J is TRBJ2-1; TRBD2 aligns across 11 bases. CDR1 SGHRS and CDR2 YFSETQ come from the germline V gene. The CDR3 extends over 16 amino acids. Trimming removed 3 bases from V and 6 bases from J; junction bases left unmatched: 8. The CDR3 here is CASSSNSGGAVNEQFF. CDR3 bases: TGCGCCAGCAGCTCCAATAGCGGGGGGGCAGTCAATGAGCAGTTCTTC.

This clone occurred a few times. This chain uses TRBV15 with TRBJ2-6; maybe TRBD1 (5 bases). Trimming cost V 5 bases and J 2 bases, with 7 bases left between them. The CDR3 totals 14 residues. Germline V gene lookup returns CDR1 LNHNV and CDR2 YYDKDF (reference sequence). The CDR3 here is CATSRRAGANVLTF. Here the CDR3 DNA reads TGTGCCACCAGCCGCAGGGCTGGGGCCAACGTCCTGACTTTC. The full variable domain, its missing parts supplied by reference TRBV15 and TRBJ2-6, is DAMVIQNPRYQVTQFGKPVTLSCSQTLNHNVMYWYQQKSSQAPKLLFHYYDKDFNNEADTPDNFQSRRPNTSFCFLDIRSPGLGDTAMYLCATSRRAGANVLTFGAGSRLTVL.

V usage is TRBV7-2 and J usage is TRBJ1-6; D gene uncertain. The germline V gene has CDR1 SGHTA and CDR2 FQGNSA. Between the trimmed V and J ends, which lost 1 base and 9 bases, there was a span of 7 bases. The CDR3 totals 13 residues. The CDR3 DNA sequence: TGTGCCAGCAGCTTAGAGCTTGGTTCACCCCTCCACTTT. Its protein product is CASSLELGSPLHF.

This clone was seen a few times. The rearrangement uses TRBV6-5 and TRBJ1-5; TRBD1 aligns across 9 bases. This CDR3 spans 15 amino acids. V was clipped by 2 bases and J by 8 bases; unmatched bases: 7. Germline V lookup: CDR1 MNHEY, CDR2 SVGAGI. CDR3 sequence reads: CASSYKGTGKEPQHF. The CDR3 coding sequence is TGTGCCAGCAGTTACAAAGGGACAGGGAAGGAGCCCCAGCATTTT.

The chain has TRBV7-2 and TRBJ2-3; D possibly corresponds to TRBD1 (6 bases). The CDR3 runs to 15 residues. Trimming cost V 5 bases and J 2 bases, with 14 bases left between them. The germline V gene has CDR1 SGHTA and CDR2 FQGNSA. CDR3 in amino acids: CASSLEQGPTDTQYF. The CDR3 coding sequence is TGTGCCAGCAGCCTCGAACAGGGCCCCACAGATACGCAGTATTTT.

Concerning this clone: Additional DNA sequences in this sample encode the identical CDR3. The V and J genes are TRBV4-2 and TRBJ1-1; no reliable D call. Trimming pared 4 bases from V and 1 base from J, leaving 10 bases between. Germline V gives CDR1 LGHNA, CDR2 YNFKEQ. The CDR3 covers 14 residues. The CDR3 region is CASSPPTENTEAFF. The CDR3 DNA reads TGTGCCAGCAGCCCTCCTACAGAGAACACTGAAGCTTTCTTT.

The V and J genes are TRBV29-1 and TRBJ2-3; a weak D match, TRBD2 (5 bases). This CDR3 has 12 residues. CDR1 is SQVTM, CDR2 ANQGSEA, per germline. The V end was cut by 7 bases, the J end by 4 bases, with 12 bases between. The CDR3 spells CSGELGADTQYF. The DNA of the CDR3 is TGCAGCGGGGAGCTTGGCGCAGATACGCAGTATTTT.

As concerns this clone: Distinct nucleotide sequences in the sample also encode this CDR3. This chain's CDR3 is CASTDYQVNTEAFF. The CDR3, as DNA: TGTGCCAGCACTGATTACCAGGTGAACACTGAAGCTTTCTTT. The chain uses TRBV2 and TRBJ1-1; no clear D. V lost 7 bases, J lost 0 bases, and 12 bases lay in between. CDR1 is SNHLY, CDR2 FYNNEI, per germline. This CDR3 spans 14 amino acids.

The gene calls are TRBV7-3 and TRBJ1-1; a weak D match, TRBD1 (5 bases). Germline V gene lookup returns CDR1 SGHTA and CDR2 FQGTGA. Trimming left V 5 bases short and J 5 bases short, with 12 bases between. The length of the CDR3 is 13 residues. The CDR3 loop is CASSPTTETEAFF. CDR3 nucleotide sequence: TGTGCCAGCAGCCCAACGACAGAGACTGAAGCTTTCTTT.

This clone was found once. J is TRBJ2-7 and V is TRBV5-6, with a tentative D call TRBD1 (5 bases). V was trimmed by 0 bases and J by 6 bases, leaving 10 bases between them. Germline CDR1 reads SGHDT; CDR2 reads YYEEEE. This CDR3 is 13 amino acids long. The CDR3 DNA sequence: TGTGCCAGCAGCTTGGTCCAGGGTTCCGAGCAGTACTTC. Amino acid sequence: CASSLVQGSEQYF.

V usage is TRBV6-4 and J usage is TRBJ1-2; 12 nucleotides match TRBD1. V was clipped by 5 bases and J by 4 bases; unmatched bases: 8. The CDR3 runs 16 residues. Germline CDR1 MRHNA, CDR2 SNTAGT. The CDR3 here is CASSPFGTGGFYGYTF. The CDR3 region has the DNA TGTGCCAGCAGTCCTTTCGGGACAGGGGGCTTCTATGGCTACACCTTC.

The chain employs TRBV27 and TRBJ1-5; D is uncertain. Germline V lookup: CDR1 MNHEY, CDR2 SMNVEV (reference sequence). Trimming took 2 bases from V and 7 from J, leaving 9 bases between them. The length of the CDR3 is 13 residues. CDR3 region: CASSLEVGQPQHF. DNA for the CDR3: TGTGCCAGCAGTTTAGAGGTCGGGCAGCCCCAGCATTTT.

CDR3 bases: TGTGCCAGCAGCTCCCGACAGGGTAATATGAACACTGAAGCTTTCTTT. The encoded protein is CASSSRQGNMNTEAFF. The chain recombines TRBV7-9 with TRBJ1-1; 7 bases match TRBD1. CDR3 size: 16 residues. Germline V gene sequence: CDR1 SEHNR, CDR2 FQNEAQ (reference sequence). V shed 4 bases, J shed 0 bases, and the junction held 8 bases outside the gene matches.

Written as DNA, the CDR3 is TGTGCCAGCAGCCTACAGGGATACGAGCAGTACTTC. Residues: CASSLQGYEQYF. The chain links TRBV7-9 to TRBJ2-7; perhaps TRBD1 as D (6 bases). V lost 5 bases to trimming and J lost 4 bases, with 9 bases between them. Germline V lookup: CDR1 SEHNR, CDR2 FQNEAQ (reference sequence). CDR3 size: 12 residues.

The V and J genes are TRBV4-3 and TRBJ2-1; TRBD2 is a possible D gene (6 bases). V lost 4 bases and J lost 3, with 13 bases in between. Germline CDR1 is LGHNA and CDR2 is YSLEER. This CDR3 has 15 amino acids. In DNA form, the CDR3 reads TGCGCCAGCAGCCCCCAGGGAGGAGGCTACAATGAGCAGTTCTTC. Its protein is CASSPQGGGYNEQFF.

This chain joins TRBV7-6 and TRBJ2-1, with 8 positions matching TRBD2. Germline V gene data show CDR1 as SGHVS and CDR2 as FNYEAQ. With 4 bases clipped from V and 3 bases from J, the junction kept 5 bases outside the gene matches. This CDR3 contains 15 residues. CDR3 sequence reads: CASSSGGASYNEQFF. CDR3 bases: TGTGCCAGCAGCTCCGGGGGGGCCAGCTACAATGAGCAGTTCTTC.

In this sample, this clone turned up once. The rearrangement links TRBV29-1 to TRBJ2-5; 11 nucleotides align to TRBD2. This CDR3 is built from 16 residues. Germline V lookup: CDR1 SQVTM, CDR2 ANQGSEA. Trimming took 2 bases from V and 4 from J; bases not matched to a gene: 9. CDR3 nucleotides: TGCAGCGTTGAACCCCTGAAAGGACTAGCGGGAGAGACCCAGTACTTC. This gives the protein CSVEPLKGLAGETQYF.

V gene TRBV28 combines with J gene TRBJ2-7; possible D gene TRBD2, 6 bases. The germline gives CDR1 MDHEN, CDR2 SYDVKM. V dropped 5 bases and J dropped 10 bases, with 18 bases sitting between them. This CDR3 has 13 residues. Here the CDR3 reads CASSAPGERLQYF. Here the CDR3 DNA reads TGTGCCAGCAGTGCCCCGGGGGAGCGCCTCCAGTACTTC.

The chain combines TRBV2 with TRBJ2-7; TRBD2 matches at 10 bases. Looked up from germline, CDR1 is SNHLY and CDR2 is FYNNEI. Trimming at V came to 3 bases and at J to 3 bases, leaving 5 bases not matched to a gene. The CDR3 runs to 15 residues. CDR3 residues: CASSERAGGIYEQYF. The CDR3, as DNA: TGTGCCAGCAGTGAGCGAGCGGGGGGGATCTACGAGCAGTACTTC.

The genes are TRBV5-8 and TRBJ1-1, with 7 bases lining up with TRBD1. J was trimmed by 0 bases and V by 4 bases; bases with no gene match: 9. The CDR3 is made up of 16 amino acids. Germline CDR1 reads SGHTS; CDR2 reads YDEGEE. The CDR3 nucleotides read TGTGCCAGCAGCACCGGGACAGCACCGATGAACACTGAAGCTTTCTTT. Protein product: CASSTGTAPMNTEAFF.